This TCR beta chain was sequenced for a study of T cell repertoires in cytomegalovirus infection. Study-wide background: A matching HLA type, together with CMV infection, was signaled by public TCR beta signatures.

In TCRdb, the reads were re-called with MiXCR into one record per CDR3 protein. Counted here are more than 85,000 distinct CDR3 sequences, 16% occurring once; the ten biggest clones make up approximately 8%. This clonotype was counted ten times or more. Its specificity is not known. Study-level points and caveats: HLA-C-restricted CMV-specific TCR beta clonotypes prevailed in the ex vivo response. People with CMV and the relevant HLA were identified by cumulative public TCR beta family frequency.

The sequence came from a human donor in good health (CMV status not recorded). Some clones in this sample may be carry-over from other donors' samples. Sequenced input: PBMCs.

CDR3 coding DNA: TGTGCCAGCAGCTTACTCGTCGGGCAGGGGCGGAATGAGCAGTTCTTC. It translates to CASSLLVGQGRNEQFF. The rearrangement uses TRBV7-8 and TRBJ2-1, with D perhaps TRBD1 (6 bases). The CDR3 has 16 residues. Trimming took off 2 bases at V and 7 bases at J, with 18 bases between the two ends. CDR1 and CDR2 (germline): SGHVS, FQNEAQ.